Below, 21 T cell receptor beta chains from the same sample are listed, as sequenced in a study of T cell repertoires in cytomegalovirus infection (dated by TCRdb to about 2019). The treatment or condition label for this specimen denotes: in vitro stimulation with specific CMV peptide epitopes to enrich CMV-specific T cells. Antigens for these TCRs are unknown. Instrument on record: Illumina HiSeq 1500. TCRdb reworked the public reads: Q25 trimming with fastp, MiXCR clone assembly, productive beta chains retained. Each entry merges the rows of one CDR3 protein and shows their most common DNA and genes. In all, the sample holds about 920,000 distinct CDR3 sequences, and about 33% of those were seen once. 13% of the sample comes from the top ten. The starting material was cultured CD8+ T cells from PBMCs, obtained from culture after CMV antigen stimulation. These receptors all come from a human donor in good health (CMV status not recorded). Some clones in this sample may be carry-over from other donors' samples.

This clonotype was recorded many times. The chain carries TRBV7-2 and TRBJ2-6; 10 bases are a match to TRBD1. Losses at the gene ends were 1 base for V and 4 bases for J; bases not matched to a gene: 7. The length of the CDR3 is 18 residues. Germline V gene data show CDR1 as SGHTA and CDR2 as FQGNSA. In nucleotides, the CDR3 is TGTGCCAGCAGCTTAGTCGGGACAGGGGCTACCGGGGCCAACGTCCTGACTTTC. Translated: CASSLVGTGATGANVLTF. Full variable domain (rest looked up from reference TRBV7-2 and TRBJ2-6): GAGVSQSPSNKVTEKGKDVELRCDPISGHTALYWYRQSLGQGLEFLIYFQGNSAPDKSGLPSDRFSAERTGGSVSTLTIQRTQQEDSAVYLCASSLVGTGATGANVLTFGAGSRLTVL.

This clonotype was picked up a small number of times. This rearrangement joins TRBV7-3 to TRBJ1-1; TRBD1 matches 7 bases. Unmatched junction bases numbered 10, after V lost 6 bases and J lost 3 bases. The CDR3 sequence is 15 residues long. CDR1 is SGHTA and CDR2 is FQGTGA in the germline V gene. The CDR3 nucleotides read TGTGCCAGCAGGATACAGGGGACCAGTGACACTGAAGCTTTCTTT. Translated: CASRIQGTSDTEAFF.

The V and J genes are TRBV7-9 and TRBJ1-1; possible D gene TRBD1, 5 bases. Trimming pared 5 bases from V and 4 bases from J, leaving 20 bases between. CDR3 size: 16 residues. Germline V CDR1 and CDR2: SEHNR, FQNEAQ (reference sequence). The CDR3, as DNA: TGTGCCAGCAGCCGCCTGGCGGGGGGTAAGGGCACTGAAGCTTTCTTT. Protein sequence: CASSRLAGGKGTEAFF.

This clonotype was counted once. The genes are TRBV20-1 and TRBJ2-5; 8 positions agree with TRBD1. Germline CDR1 DFQATT, CDR2 SNEGSKA (reference sequence). V lost 0 bases to trimming and J lost 5 bases; unmatched junction nucleotides: 5. CDR3 length equals 14 residues. CDR3 residues: CSARDWTGTETQYF. CDR3 bases: TGCAGTGCTAGAGACTGGACAGGGACGGAGACCCAGTACTTC.

In its sample, this clonotype was seen a few times. V usage is TRBV12-3 or TRBV12-4 and J usage is TRBJ2-1; D unresolved. The CDR3 spans 13 residues. Trimming left V 0 bases short and J 5 bases short, with 5 bases between. The CDR3 DNA is TGTGCCAGCAGTTTAGCCACACACAATGAGCAGTTCTTC. Amino acid sequence: CASSLATHNEQFF.

The chain couples TRBV4-1 to TRBJ2-3; 7 bases are shared with TRBD1. The CDR3 contains 17 residues. J was trimmed by 3 bases and V by 4 bases; bases with no gene match: 13. Per germline, CDR1 MGHRA and CDR2 YSYEKL. CDR3 protein: CASSPDSRGSRTDTQYF. DNA of the CDR3: TGCGCCAGCAGCCCCGATTCCAGGGGGTCGAGGACAGATACGCAGTATTTT.

The chain employs TRBV27 and TRBJ2-7, with a possible D match to TRBD1 (6 bases). Between the trimmed V and J ends, which lost 7 bases and 6 bases, there was a span of 22 bases. Per the germline V gene, CDR1 is MNHEY and CDR2 is SMNVEV (reference sequence). This CDR3 has 15 amino acids. The CDR3 loop is CASNLPREQGTEQYV. In DNA, the CDR3 is TGTGCCAGCAACCTACCCAGGGAACAGGGAACCGAGCAGTACGTC.

The genes are TRBV28 and TRBJ2-5, with D maybe TRBD1 (6 bases). Germline V CDR1 and CDR2: MDHEN, SYDVKM. Trimming removed 3 bases from V and 3 bases from J, with 20 bases in between. The CDR3 has 17 residues. The CDR3 bases are TGTGCCAGCAGTTTGCTGGATGAAGACGGGACAAAAGAGACCCAGTACTTC. Protein: CASSLLDEDGTKETQYF.

V usage is TRBV5-6 and J usage is TRBJ2-7, with D possibly called TRBD1 or TRBD2 (5 bases each). CDR3 length: 13 residues. V lost 2 bases, J lost 10 bases, and 16 bases lay in between. Germline assignment: CDR1 SGHDT and CDR2 YYEEEE. The CDR3 DNA reads as TGTGCCAGCAGCTTCGGACTCCCAGGGATCCAGTACGTC. Translated: CASSFGLPGIQYV.

In the case of this clonotype: One end of the junction varies from germline; a read error may be responsible. This chain links TRBV20-1 with TRBJ2-2; TRBD1 might be the D (5 bases). This CDR3 is 13 amino acids long. From germline, CDR1 is DFQATT and CDR2 SNEGSKA (reference sequence). The CDR3 coding sequence is TGCAGTGCTGGCAGGGCGAACTCCGGGGAGCTGTTTTTT. It translates to CSAGRANSGELFF.

In this sample, this clonotype turned up a few times. V gene TRBV28 combines with J gene TRBJ1-1; possible D gene TRBD1, 6 bases. Germline assignment: CDR1 MDHEN and CDR2 SYDVKM. The CDR3 contains 13 residues. Trimming stripped 8 bases from V and 4 bases from J, with 14 bases between. For the CDR3, the DNA is TGTGCCAGCCGTAGACGGGGGCGCACTGAAGCTTTCTTT. Its protein product is CASRRRGRTEAFF.

This clonotype was counted between two and nine times. The V and J genes are TRBV14 and TRBJ2-5, with a weak D call TRBD2 (6 bases). The CDR3 is made up of 15 amino acids. The germline gives CDR1 SGHDN, CDR2 FVKESK. V was clipped by 0 bases and J by 1 base, with 9 bases between them. Written as DNA, the CDR3 is TGTGCCAGCAGCCAAGACGCGGGACCCCAAGAGACCCAGTACTTC. This gives the protein CASSQDAGPQETQYF.

This clonotype was seen ten or more times. This chain uses TRBV7-8 with TRBJ1-5; no definite D call. The CDR3 is 21 residues long. Trimming pared 0 bases from V and 6 bases from J, leaving 30 bases between. From germline, CDR1 is SGHVS and CDR2 FQNEAQ. In DNA, the CDR3 is TGTGCCAGCAGCTTAGCAGTTAGGGATTTGGAACCGTACCGATTAGGTCAGCCCCAGCATTTT. Translation gives CASSLAVRDLEPYRLGQPQHF.

V and J are TRBV7-8 and TRBJ2-3; 8 bases agree with TRBD2. This CDR3 spans 15 amino acids. The germline V gene encodes CDR1 SGHVS and CDR2 FQNEAQ. V trimming: 8 bases; J trimming: 3 bases; junction bases outside the gene matches: 10. The CDR3 reads CASLAGGAWTDTQYF. The CDR3 DNA follows: TGTGCCAGCTTGGCCGGGGGGGCTTGGACAGATACGCAGTATTTT. Full variable domain (outside the CDR3, taken from reference TRBV7-8 and TRBJ2-3): GAGVSQSPRYKVAKRGQDVALRCDPISGHVSLFWYQQALGQGPEFLTYFQNEAQLDKSGLPSDRFFAERPEGSVSTLKIQRTQQEDSAVYLCASLAGGAWTDTQYFGPGTRLTVL.

The chain recombines TRBV27 with TRBJ2-3, with unresolved D. The CDR3 runs to 15 residues. The ends were cut back, 0 bases at V and 5 bases at J, with 12 bases in the middle. In germline, CDR1 is MNHEY, CDR2 SMNVEV (reference sequence). The CDR3 spells CASSLSMWGRDTQYF. The CDR3 DNA is TGTGCCAGCAGTTTATCGATGTGGGGAAGAGATACGCAGTATTTT.

This clonotype was seen more than once but under ten times. The chain couples TRBV29-1 to TRBJ2-5; D may match TRBD1 or TRBD2 (6 bases each). The germline CDR1 and CDR2 sequences are SQVTM and ANQGSEA. Deletions cut 4 bases from V and 5 bases from J, with 14 bases between. The CDR3 runs to 13 residues. The CDR3 DNA reads TGCAGCGTTGTATGGGGGGCCCTGGAGACCCAGTACTTC. It translates to CSVVWGALETQYF.

The V gene is TRBV19, the J gene TRBJ2-1, with D maybe TRBD1 (6 bases). Trimming left V 4 bases short and J 4 bases short, with 11 bases between. Germline CDR1 LNHDA, CDR2 SQIVND (reference sequence). This CDR3 comprises 14 residues. The CDR3 DNA sequence: TGTGCCAGTAGTACCCTAACAGGGTACAATGAGCAGTTCTTC. Its translation is CASSTLTGYNEQFF.

The rearrangement uses TRBV27 and TRBJ2-5; the D call may be TRBD1 or TRBD2 (6 bases each). Germline V gene lookup returns CDR1 MNHEY and CDR2 SMNVEV (reference sequence). The ends were cut back, 4 bases at V and 1 base at J, with 13 bases in the middle. The CDR3 length is 15 residues. The CDR3 DNA sequence: TGTGCCAGCAGTTCCCGGGGGCGGACCCAAGAGACCCAGTACTTC. Protein: CASSSRGRTQETQYF.

The table lists this clonotype with a few counts. The chain carries TRBV20-1 and TRBJ2-1, with TRBD2 identical over 7 bases. Germline assignment: CDR1 DFQATT and CDR2 SNEGSKA (reference sequence). V trimming: 0 bases; J trimming: 4 bases; junction bases outside the gene matches: 3. The CDR3 length is 14 residues. CDR3 protein: CSARDPSGYNEQFF. DNA of the CDR3: TGCAGTGCTAGAGATCCTAGCGGTTACAATGAGCAGTTCTTC.

The CDR3 reads CATSRATDSPLHF. The CDR3 bases are TGTGCCACCAGCAGGGCAACGGATTCACCCCTCCACTTT. The gene calls are TRBV15 and TRBJ1-6; D remains unclear. The CDR3 sequence is 13 residues long. V lost 3 bases and J 8 bases, leaving 8 bases between the germline ends. Germline CDR1 and CDR2: LNHNV and YYDKDF (reference sequence).

This sequence joins TRBV13 and TRBJ2-3, with 8 bases matching TRBD2. The CDR3 is 15 residues long. The V gene end was trimmed by 5 bases and the J gene end by 3 bases; junction bases not matched to a gene: 7. Germline CDR1 is PRHDT and CDR2 is FYEKMQ (reference sequence). CDR3 sequence reads: CASSLRGGWTDTQYF. CDR3 sequence (DNA): TGTGCCAGCAGCCTTCGGGGGGGATGGACAGATACGCAGTATTTT.